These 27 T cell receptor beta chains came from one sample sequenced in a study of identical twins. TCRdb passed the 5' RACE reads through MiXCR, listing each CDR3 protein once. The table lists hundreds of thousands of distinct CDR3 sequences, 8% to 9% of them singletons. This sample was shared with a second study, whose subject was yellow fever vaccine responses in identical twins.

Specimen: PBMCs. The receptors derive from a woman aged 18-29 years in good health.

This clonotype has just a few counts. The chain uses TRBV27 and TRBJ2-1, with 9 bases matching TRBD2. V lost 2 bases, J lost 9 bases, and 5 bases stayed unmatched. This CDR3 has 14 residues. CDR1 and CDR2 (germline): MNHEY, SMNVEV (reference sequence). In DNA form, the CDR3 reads TGTGCCAGCAGTTTACGCGGGGGGGTTGGTGAGCAGTTCTTC. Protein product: CASSLRGGVGEQFF.

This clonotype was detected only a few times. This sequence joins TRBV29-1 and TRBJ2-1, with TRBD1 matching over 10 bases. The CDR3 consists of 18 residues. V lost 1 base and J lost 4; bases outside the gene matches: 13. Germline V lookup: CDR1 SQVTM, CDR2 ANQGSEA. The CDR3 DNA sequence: TGCAGCGTTGAAGGTATTAGGCAGACAGGGGGCCTTTACAATGAGCAGTTCTTC. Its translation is CSVEGIRQTGGLYNEQFF.

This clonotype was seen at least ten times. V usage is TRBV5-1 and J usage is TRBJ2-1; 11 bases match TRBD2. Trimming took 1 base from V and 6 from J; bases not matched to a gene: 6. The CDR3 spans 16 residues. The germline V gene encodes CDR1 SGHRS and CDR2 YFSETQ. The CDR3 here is CASSLSGTSGSNEQFF. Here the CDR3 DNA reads TGCGCCAGCAGCTTGTCAGGGACTAGCGGCAGCAATGAGCAGTTCTTC. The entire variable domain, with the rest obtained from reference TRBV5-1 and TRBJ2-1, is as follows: KAGVTQTPRYLIKTRGQQVTLSCSPISGHRSVSWYQQTPGQGLQFLFEYFSETQRNKGNFPGRFSGRQFSNSRSEMNVSTLELGDSALYLCASSLSGTSGSNEQFFGPGTRLTVL.

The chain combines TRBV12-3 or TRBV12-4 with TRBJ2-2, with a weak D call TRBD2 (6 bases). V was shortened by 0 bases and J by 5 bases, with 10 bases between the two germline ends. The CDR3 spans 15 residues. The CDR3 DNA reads TGTGCCAGCAGTTTAGCAGGAGGGGAGACCGGGGAGCTGTTTTTT. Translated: CASSLAGGETGELFF.

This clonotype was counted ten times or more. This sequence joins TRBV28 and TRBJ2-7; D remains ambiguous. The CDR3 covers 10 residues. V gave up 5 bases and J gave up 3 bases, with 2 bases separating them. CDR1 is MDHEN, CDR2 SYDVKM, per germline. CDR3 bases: TGTGCCAGCAGTCGCTACGAGCAGTACTTC. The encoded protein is CASSRYEQYF. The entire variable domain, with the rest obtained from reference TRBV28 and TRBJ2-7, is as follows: DVKVTQSSRYLVKRTGEKVFLECVQDMDHENMFWYRQDPGLGLRLIYFSYDVKMKEKGDIPEGYSVSREKKERFSLILESASTNQTSMYLCASSRYEQYFGPGTRLTVT.

The CDR3 region is CASSRTERGTEAFF. Written as DNA, the CDR3 is TGTGCCAGCAGCCGGACAGAAAGGGGCACTGAAGCTTTCTTT. The chain employs TRBV14 and TRBJ1-1; TRBD1 might be the D (6 bases). Trimming pared 4 bases from V and 4 bases from J, leaving 13 bases between. The CDR3 spans 14 residues. Germline V lookup: CDR1 SGHDN, CDR2 FVKESK.

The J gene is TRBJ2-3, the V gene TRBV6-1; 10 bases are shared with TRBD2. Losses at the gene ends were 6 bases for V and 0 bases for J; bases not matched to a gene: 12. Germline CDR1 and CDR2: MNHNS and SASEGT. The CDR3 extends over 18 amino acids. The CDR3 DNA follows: TGTGCCAGCAGACTTATAGCGGGAGGAGGAAGTAGCACAGATACGCAGTATTTT. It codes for CASRLIAGGGSSTDTQYF.

This chain's CDR3 is CASSDHGTTDTQYF. The DNA for the CDR3 is TGTGCCAGCAGTGACCATGGGACCACAGATACGCAGTATTTT. The chain has TRBV6-4 and TRBJ2-3; D might be TRBD1 or TRBD2, each matching 5 bases. V lost 2 bases and J 2 bases, leaving 8 bases between the germline ends. This CDR3 comprises 14 residues. Germline V gene lookup returns CDR1 MRHNA and CDR2 SNTAGT.

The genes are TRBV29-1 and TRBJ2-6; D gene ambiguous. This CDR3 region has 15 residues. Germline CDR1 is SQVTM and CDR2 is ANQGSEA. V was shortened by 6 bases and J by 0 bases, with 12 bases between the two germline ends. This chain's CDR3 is CSVPERVSGANVLTF. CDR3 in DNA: TGCAGCGTCCCCGAAAGGGTCTCTGGGGCCAACGTCCTGACTTTC. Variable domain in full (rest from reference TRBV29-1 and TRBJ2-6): SAVISQKPSRDICQRGTSLTIQCQVDSQVTMMFWYRQQPGQSLTLIATANQGSEATYESGFVIDKFPISRPNLTFSTLTVSNMSPEDSSIYLCSVPERVSGANVLTFGAGSRLTVL.

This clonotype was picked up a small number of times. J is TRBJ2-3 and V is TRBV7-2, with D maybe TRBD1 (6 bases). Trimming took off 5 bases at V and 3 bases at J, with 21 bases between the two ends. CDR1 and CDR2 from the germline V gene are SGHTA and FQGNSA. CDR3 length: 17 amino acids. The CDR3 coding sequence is TGTGCCAGCAGCCCCAGGGATAAAATAAGGGGGACAGATACGCAGTATTTT. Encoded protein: CASSPRDKIRGTDTQYF.

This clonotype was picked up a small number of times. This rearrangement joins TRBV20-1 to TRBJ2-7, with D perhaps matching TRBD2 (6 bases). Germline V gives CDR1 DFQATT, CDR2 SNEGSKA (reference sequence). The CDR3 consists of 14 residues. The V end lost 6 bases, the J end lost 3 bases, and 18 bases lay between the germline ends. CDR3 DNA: TGCAGTGCCCGTCGCCCCGGGAGAGACTACGAGCAGTACTTC. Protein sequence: CSARRPGRDYEQYF.

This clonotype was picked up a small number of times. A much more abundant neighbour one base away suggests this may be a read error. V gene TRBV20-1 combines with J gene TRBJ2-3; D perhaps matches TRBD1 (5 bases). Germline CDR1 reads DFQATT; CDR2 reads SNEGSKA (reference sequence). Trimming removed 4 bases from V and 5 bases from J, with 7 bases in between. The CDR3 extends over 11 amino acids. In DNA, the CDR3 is TGCAGTGCTATTAGGGGAGATACGCAGTATTTT. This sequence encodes CSAIRGDTQYF.

For the CDR3, the DNA is TGTGCCAGCAGCGTGCATAGGGTTTCCATTGAAGCTTTCTTT. Translation gives CASSVHRVSIEAFF. The V call is TRBV7-8, the J call TRBJ1-1; D gene ambiguous. Trimming pared 5 bases from V and 7 bases from J, leaving 17 bases between. Germline lookup yields CDR1 SGHVS and CDR2 FQNEAQ. The CDR3 runs 14 residues. The whole variable domain, filled in from reference TRBV7-8 and TRBJ1-1, reads GAGVSQSPRYKVAKRGQDVALRCDPISGHVSLFWYQQALGQGPEFLTYFQNEAQLDKSGLPSDRFFAERPEGSVSTLKIQRTQQEDSAVYLCASSVHRVSIEAFFGQGTRLTVV.

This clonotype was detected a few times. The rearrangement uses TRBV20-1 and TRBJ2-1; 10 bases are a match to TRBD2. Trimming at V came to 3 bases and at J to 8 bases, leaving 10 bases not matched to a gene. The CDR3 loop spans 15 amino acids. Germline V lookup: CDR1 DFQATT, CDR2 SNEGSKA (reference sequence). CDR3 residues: CSASASGGRFYEQFF. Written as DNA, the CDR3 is TGCAGTGCTAGTGCTAGCGGGGGACGATTCTATGAGCAGTTCTTC.

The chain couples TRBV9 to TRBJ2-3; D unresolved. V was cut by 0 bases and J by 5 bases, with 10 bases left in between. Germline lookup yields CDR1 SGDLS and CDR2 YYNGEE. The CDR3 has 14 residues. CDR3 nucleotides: TGTGCCAGCAGCGTAGAAGACACGAGAGATACGCAGTATTTT. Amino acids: CASSVEDTRDTQYF.

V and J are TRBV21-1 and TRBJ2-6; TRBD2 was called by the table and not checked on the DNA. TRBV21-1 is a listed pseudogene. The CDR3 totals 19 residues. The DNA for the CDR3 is TGTGCCAGCAGCAACGACCTAGCGCCGATTAGCACTGGGGCCAACGTCCTGACTTTC. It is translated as CASSNDLAPISTGANVLTF.

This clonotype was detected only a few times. CDR3 nucleotide sequence: TGTGCCAGCAGCCCGGCCGGGACAAGACAAGAGACCCAGTACTTC. It translates to CASSPAGTRQETQYF. The chain has TRBV9 and TRBJ2-5, with TRBD1 as a possible D gene (6 bases). Trimming left V 4 bases short and J 2 bases short, with 15 bases between. The CDR3 has 15 amino acids. Germline CDR1 reads SGDLS; CDR2 reads YYNGEE.

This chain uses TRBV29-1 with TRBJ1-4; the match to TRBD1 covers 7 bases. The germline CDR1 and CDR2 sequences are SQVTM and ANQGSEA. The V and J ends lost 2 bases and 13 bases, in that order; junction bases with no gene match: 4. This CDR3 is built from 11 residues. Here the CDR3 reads CSVEKTGVLFF. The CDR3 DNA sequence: TGCAGCGTTGAAAAAACAGGGGTACTGTTTTTT.

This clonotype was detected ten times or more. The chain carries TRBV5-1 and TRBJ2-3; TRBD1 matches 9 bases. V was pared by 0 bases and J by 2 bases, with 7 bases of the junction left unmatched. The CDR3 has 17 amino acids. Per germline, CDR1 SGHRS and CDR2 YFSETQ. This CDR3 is CASSLDRGLPNTDTQYF. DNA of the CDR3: TGCGCCAGCAGCTTGGACAGGGGGCTCCCCAACACAGATACGCAGTATTTT.

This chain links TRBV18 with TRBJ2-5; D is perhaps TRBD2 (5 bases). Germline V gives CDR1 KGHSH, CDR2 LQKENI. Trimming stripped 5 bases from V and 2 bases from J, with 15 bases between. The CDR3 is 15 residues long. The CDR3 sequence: CASSAPGVIQETQYF. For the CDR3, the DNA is TGTGCCAGCTCAGCTCCCGGGGTTATACAAGAGACCCAGTACTTC. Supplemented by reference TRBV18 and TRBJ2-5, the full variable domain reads NAGVMQNPRHLVRRRGQEARLRCSPMKGHSHVYWYRQLPEEGLKFMVYLQKENIIDESGMPKERFSAEFPKEGPSILRIQQVVRGDSAAYFCASSAPGVIQETQYFGPGTRLLVL.

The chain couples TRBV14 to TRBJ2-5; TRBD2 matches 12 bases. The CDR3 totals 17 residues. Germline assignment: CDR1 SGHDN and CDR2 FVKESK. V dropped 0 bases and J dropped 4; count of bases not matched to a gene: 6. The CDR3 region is CASSQDQLAGGTETQYF. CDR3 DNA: TGTGCCAGCAGCCAAGATCAACTAGCGGGGGGTACAGAGACCCAGTACTTC.

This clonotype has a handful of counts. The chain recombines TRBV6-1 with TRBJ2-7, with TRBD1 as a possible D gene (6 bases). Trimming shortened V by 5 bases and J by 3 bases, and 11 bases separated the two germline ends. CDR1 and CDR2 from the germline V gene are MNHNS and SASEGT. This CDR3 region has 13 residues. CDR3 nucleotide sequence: TGTGCCAGCAGTCCAAAACAGGGCTACGAGCAGTACTTC. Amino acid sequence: CASSPKQGYEQYF.

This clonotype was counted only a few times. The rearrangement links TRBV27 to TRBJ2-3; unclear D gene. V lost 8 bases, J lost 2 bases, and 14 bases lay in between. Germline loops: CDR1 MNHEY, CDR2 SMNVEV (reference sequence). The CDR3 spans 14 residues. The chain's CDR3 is CASPTGDDTDTQYF. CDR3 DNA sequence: TGTGCCAGCCCGACTGGGGATGACACAGATACGCAGTATTTT.

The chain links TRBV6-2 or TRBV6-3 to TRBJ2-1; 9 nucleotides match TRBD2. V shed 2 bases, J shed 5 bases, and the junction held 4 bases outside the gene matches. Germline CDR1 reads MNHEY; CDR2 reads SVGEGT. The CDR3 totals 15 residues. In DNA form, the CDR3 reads TGTGCCAGCAGTTACGGCGGGGGGGGGAACAATGAGCAGTTCTTC. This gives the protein CASSYGGGGNNEQFF.

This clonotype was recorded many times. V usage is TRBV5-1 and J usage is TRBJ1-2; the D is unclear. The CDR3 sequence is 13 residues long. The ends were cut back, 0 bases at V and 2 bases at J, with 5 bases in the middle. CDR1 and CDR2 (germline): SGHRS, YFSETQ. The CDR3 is CASSLDGNYGYTF. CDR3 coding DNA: TGCGCCAGCAGCTTGGACGGAAACTATGGCTACACCTTC. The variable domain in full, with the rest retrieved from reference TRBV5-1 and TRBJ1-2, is KAGVTQTPRYLIKTRGQQVTLSCSPISGHRSVSWYQQTPGQGLQFLFEYFSETQRNKGNFPGRFSGRQFSNSRSEMNVSTLELGDSALYLCASSLDGNYGYTFGSGTRLTVV.

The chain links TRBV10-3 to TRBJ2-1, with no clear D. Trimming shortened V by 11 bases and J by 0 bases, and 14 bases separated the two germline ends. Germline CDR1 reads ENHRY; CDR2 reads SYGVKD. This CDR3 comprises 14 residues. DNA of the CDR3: TGTGCCGCAGGAAGGGATGTCTCCTACAATGAGCAGTTCTTC. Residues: CAAGRDVSYNEQFF.

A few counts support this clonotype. CDR3 coding DNA: TGTGCCTCCAGCACGATTGAAAAGTATGAGCAGTTCTTC. It is translated as CASSTIEKYEQFF. This sequence joins TRBV28 and TRBJ2-1; D not certain. CDR1 MDHEN and CDR2 SYDVKM come from the germline V gene. The CDR3 length is 13 residues. Trimming removed 11 bases at V and 8 bases at J, with 19 bases between.